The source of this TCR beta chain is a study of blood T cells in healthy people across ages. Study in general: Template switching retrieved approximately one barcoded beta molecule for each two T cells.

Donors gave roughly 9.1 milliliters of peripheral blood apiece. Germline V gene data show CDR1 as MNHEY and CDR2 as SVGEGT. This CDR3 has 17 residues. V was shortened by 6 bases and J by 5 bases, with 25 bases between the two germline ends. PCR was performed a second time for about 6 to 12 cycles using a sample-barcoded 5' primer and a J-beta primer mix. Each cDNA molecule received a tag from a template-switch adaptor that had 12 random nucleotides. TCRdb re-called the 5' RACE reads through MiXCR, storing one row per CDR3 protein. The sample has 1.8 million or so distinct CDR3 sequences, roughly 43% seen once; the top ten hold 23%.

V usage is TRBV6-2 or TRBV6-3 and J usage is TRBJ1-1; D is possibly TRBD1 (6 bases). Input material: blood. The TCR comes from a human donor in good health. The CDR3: CASRPVGQGNWITEAFF. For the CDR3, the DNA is TGTGCCAGCAGACCCGTAGGGCAGGGGAATTGGATTACTGAAGCTTTCTTT.